This is a list of T cell receptor beta chains from one sample in a study of shared clonotypes between healthy human individuals. The repertoire was sequenced with immunoSEQ multiplex PCR; TCRdb's copy has only in-frame clones and lacks some. The sample lists approximately 2.5 million clones, 80% to 95% occurring once. Sequenced material: naive CD4+ T cells from PBMCs. All receptors come from a man aged 18-30 years in good health. Some clones in this sample may be carry-over from other donors' samples. The CDR3 runs from the conserved cysteine through the conserved F or W. The D gene is left open where the match is weak. Expanded clones get a size class; other rows say once, few or many, or leave the size out.

CDR3nt: TGCGCCAGCAGCCTGGGCCCGGGACAGAGAGATACGCAGTATTTT
CDR3aa: CASSLGPGQRDTQYF
v_gene: TRBV5-1
abundance: .
d_gene: TRBD1
j_gene: TRBJ2-3

CDR3nt: TGTGCCAGCAGTTACCGGGACAGGGGATCCTACGAGCAGTACTTC
CDR3aa: CASSYRDRGSYEQYF
v_gene: TRBV6-5
abundance: few
d_gene: TRBD1
j_gene: TRBJ2-7

CDR3nt: TGTGCCAGCTCACCACTAAACGGGGGCTCCTACGAGCAGTACTTC
CDR3aa: CASSPLNGGSYEQYF
v_gene: TRBV18
abundance: .
d_gene: .
j_gene: TRBJ2-7

CDR3nt: TGCGCCAGCAGCCCGGGGATACAAGAGACCCAGTACTTC
CDR3aa: CASSPGIQETQYF
v_gene: TRBV5-1
abundance: .
d_gene: .
j_gene: TRBJ2-5

CDR3nt: TGCGCCAGCAGCTTGCCACAGAACACTGAAGCTTTCTTT
CDR3aa: CASSLPQNTEAFF
v_gene: TRBV5-1
abundance: once
d_gene: .
j_gene: TRBJ1-1

CDR3nt: TGTGCCAGTGCAGGGGGCAGATATAGCAATCAGCCCCAGCATTTT
CDR3aa: CASAGGRYSNQPQHF
v_gene: TRBV19
abundance: .
d_gene: TRBD1
j_gene: TRBJ1-5

CDR3nt: TGTGCCAGTAGTACGGAGGGCGCGGAGCTGGTTCCTGCCCAGCATTTT
CDR3aa: CASSTEGAELVPAQHF
v_gene: TRBV19
abundance: .
d_gene: .
j_gene: TRBJ1-5

CDR3nt: TGTGCCTGGAGCGACAGCGGTACAGAGAACTACGAGCAGTACTTC
CDR3aa: CAWSDSGTENYEQYF
v_gene: TRBV30
abundance: .
d_gene: .
j_gene: TRBJ2-7

CDR3nt: TGCGCCAGCAGCTCCAGGGGGATAGATAATGAGCAGTTCTTC
CDR3aa: CASSSRGIDNEQFF
v_gene: TRBV5-1
abundance: .
d_gene: TRBD1
j_gene: TRBJ2-1

CDR3nt: TGTGCCACCAGCCCAGCGGGGGGCCAAGAGACCCAGTACTTC
CDR3aa: CATSPAGGQETQYF
v_gene: TRBV15
abundance: .
d_gene: TRBD2
j_gene: TRBJ2-5

CDR3nt: TGTGCCAGCAGTCGGCAGGGGGCCCTGAACACTGAAGCTTTCTTT
CDR3aa: CASSRQGALNTEAFF
v_gene: TRBV6-5
abundance: .
d_gene: TRBD1
j_gene: TRBJ1-1

CDR3nt: TGTGCCAGCAGTTCAGGACAGGGACGCGGCACTGAAGCTTTCTTT
CDR3aa: CASSSGQGRGTEAFF
v_gene: TRBV6-6
abundance: .
d_gene: TRBD1
j_gene: TRBJ1-1

CDR3nt: TGTGCCAGCAGACCTAGCGGGAGCACCTACGAGCAGTACTTC
CDR3aa: CASRPSGSTYEQYF
v_gene: TRBV28
abundance: .
d_gene: TRBD2
j_gene: TRBJ2-7

CDR3nt: TGTGCCAGCAGCTTGGGTCACGACGAGCAGTACTTC
CDR3aa: CASSLGHDEQYF
v_gene: TRBV5-6
abundance: .
d_gene: .
j_gene: TRBJ2-7

CDR3nt: TGTGCCAGCAGTCCCCTCCAGCCCCGGACTAGCGGGAGTCATCACCCCTACAATGAGCAGTTCTTC
CDR3aa: CASSPLQPRTSGSHHPYNEQFF
v_gene: TRBV28
abundance: .
d_gene: TRBD2
j_gene: TRBJ2-1

CDR3nt: TGTGCCAGCAGCTCCGGACTAGCGGCCTACGAGCAGTACTTC
CDR3aa: CASSSGLAAYEQYF
v_gene: TRBV7-2
abundance: .
d_gene: TRBD2
j_gene: TRBJ2-7

CDR3nt: TGTGCCAGCAGCTTAGTGGGCCCCTACGAGCAGTACTTC
CDR3aa: CASSLVGPYEQYF
v_gene: TRBV7-8
abundance: .
d_gene: .
j_gene: TRBJ2-7

CDR3nt: TGTGCCAGTAGTATCGGGGCAGGGGATAACTATGGCTACACCTTC
CDR3aa: CASSIGAGDNYGYTF
v_gene: TRBV19
abundance: .
d_gene: .
j_gene: TRBJ1-2

CDR3nt: TGTGCCAGTAAACCAACACTTGGGGGGGCCAACTCCTACGAGCAGTACTTC
CDR3aa: CASKPTLGGANSYEQYF
v_gene: TRBV19
abundance: .
d_gene: .
j_gene: TRBJ2-7

CDR3nt: TGTGCCTGGAGTGTTGGGGCGATCCCTACCTACGAGCAGTACTTC
CDR3aa: CAWSVGAIPTYEQYF
v_gene: TRBV30
abundance: .
d_gene: .
j_gene: TRBJ2-7

CDR3nt: TGCGCCAGCAGCTTGTCCCAGGGGAATTCACCCCTCCACTTT
CDR3aa: CASSLSQGNSPLHF
v_gene: TRBV5-1
abundance: .
d_gene: .
j_gene: TRBJ1-6

CDR3nt: TGTGCCAGTAGTAGGGGTACGGAGGAGACCCAGTACTTC
CDR3aa: CASSRGTEETQYF
v_gene: TRBV19
abundance: .
d_gene: .
j_gene: TRBJ2-5

CDR3nt: TGTGCCAGTACTCGGGGGAGGGAGAGAGGTCAGCCCCAGCATTTT
CDR3aa: CASTRGRERGQPQHF
v_gene: TRBV19
abundance: .
d_gene: .
j_gene: TRBJ1-5

CDR3nt: TGTGCCAGCAGTACAGGGGGCGTATCCTCTGGAAACACCATATATTTT
CDR3aa: CASSTGGVSSGNTIYF
v_gene: TRBV28
abundance: .
d_gene: TRBD1
j_gene: TRBJ1-3

CDR3nt: TGTGCCAGCATGAGGGGCATCGAGACCCAGTACTTC
CDR3aa: CASMRGIETQYF
v_gene: TRBV5-6
abundance: .
d_gene: .
j_gene: TRBJ2-5

CDR3nt: TGTGCCAGCAGCAAAGTGGGACTAGCGGGAGTGAACACCGGGGAGCTGTTTTTT
CDR3aa: CASSKVGLAGVNTGELFF
v_gene: TRBV21-1
abundance: .
d_gene: .
j_gene: TRBJ2-2

CDR3nt: TGTGCCAGCAGCGCCCATCATGAGAGCAATGAGCAGTTCTTC
CDR3aa: CASSAHHESNEQFF
v_gene: TRBV9
abundance: .
d_gene: .
j_gene: TRBJ2-1

CDR3nt: TGTGCCAGCAGCCAAGCCCCGGATAGAGGGGGCTACACCTTC
CDR3aa: CASSQAPDRGGYTF
v_gene: TRBV14
abundance: .
d_gene: .
j_gene: TRBJ1-2

CDR3nt: TGTGCCAGCAGTACCTTAGCGGGAGTAGGGTACGAGCAGTACTTC
CDR3aa: CASSTLAGVGYEQYF
v_gene: TRBV6-6
abundance: once
d_gene: TRBD2
j_gene: TRBJ2-7

CDR3nt: TGTGCCAGCAACCTAGCGGGAGGTGGGGAGACCCAGTACTTC
CDR3aa: CASNLAGGGETQYF
v_gene: TRBV5-4
abundance: .
d_gene: TRBD2
j_gene: TRBJ2-5

CDR3nt: TGTGCCAGTAAGCCAGGGGGCCTCTATGGCTACACCTTC
CDR3aa: CASKPGGLYGYTF
v_gene: TRBV19
abundance: .
d_gene: TRBD1
j_gene: TRBJ1-2

CDR3nt: TGTGCCAGCAGCTTAGGGAGCAGGGGAGGATTGTACGAGCAGTACTTC
CDR3aa: CASSLGSRGGLYEQYF
v_gene: TRBV5-4
abundance: .
d_gene: .
j_gene: TRBJ2-7

CDR3nt: TGTGCCATCAGTGAACTAGCGGGAGAGGTTGAGCAGTTCTTC
CDR3aa: CAISELAGEVEQFF
v_gene: TRBV10-3
abundance: .
d_gene: TRBD2
j_gene: TRBJ2-1

CDR3nt: TGTGCCAGCTCACCTAGTTACTGGGGGAAGAGGGAAACTGAAGCTTTCTTT
CDR3aa: CASSPSYWGKRETEAFF
v_gene: TRBV18
abundance: .
d_gene: .
j_gene: TRBJ1-1

CDR3nt: TGTGCCAGCAGTGTAGGAGGAGATACGCAGTATTTT
CDR3aa: CASSVGGDTQYF
v_gene: TRBV25-1
abundance: .
d_gene: .
j_gene: TRBJ2-3

CDR3nt: TGTGCCAGCAGAGCCCCTAGCGGACCTAACACCGGGGAGCTGTTTTTT
CDR3aa: CASRAPSGPNTGELFF
v_gene: TRBV7-9
abundance: .
d_gene: TRBD2
j_gene: TRBJ2-2

CDR3nt: TGTGCCAGCAGCTTAGTGCCCCGCGCCGAGCAGTACTTC
CDR3aa: CASSLVPRAEQYF
v_gene: TRBV7-9
abundance: .
d_gene: .
j_gene: TRBJ2-7

CDR3nt: TGTGCCAGTAGTCTTAGGACAGACTGGGGGAACACTGAAGCTTTCTTT
CDR3aa: CASSLRTDWGNTEAFF
v_gene: TRBV19
abundance: .
d_gene: .
j_gene: TRBJ1-1

CDR3nt: TGTGCCAGCAGCCCCTTAGACGCAGGGGTCTATCAGCCCCAGCATTTT
CDR3aa: CASSPLDAGVYQPQHF
v_gene: TRBV27
abundance: .
d_gene: .
j_gene: TRBJ1-5

CDR3nt: TGCGCCAGCAGCTTGGATTTGCGGACCCAGTACTTC
CDR3aa: CASSLDLRTQYF
v_gene: TRBV5-1
abundance: .
d_gene: .
j_gene: TRBJ2-5

CDR3nt: TGTGCCAGCAGTGTTGCCGGGACAAACACTGAAGCTTTCTTT
CDR3aa: CASSVAGTNTEAFF
v_gene: TRBV25-1
abundance: .
d_gene: .
j_gene: TRBJ1-1

CDR3nt: TGTGCCAGCAGCCACGAAGGGGATTCACCCCTCCACTTT
CDR3aa: CASSHEGDSPLHF
v_gene: TRBV7-9
abundance: .
d_gene: .
j_gene: TRBJ1-6

CDR3nt: TGCGCCAGCAGCTTTTGGACTAGCGGGAGGACCAAGAAGTTCTTC
CDR3aa: CASSFWTSGRTKKFF
v_gene: TRBV5-1
abundance: .
d_gene: TRBD2
j_gene: TRBJ2-1

CDR3nt: TGTGCCAGCTCACCACTTCCCGGGGACAGCAATAATTCACCCCTCCACTTT
CDR3aa: CASSPLPGDSNNSPLHF
v_gene: TRBV18
abundance: .
d_gene: TRBD1
j_gene: TRBJ1-6

CDR3nt: TGTGCCAGCAGTTTCCAATCCCTCCGGGACGAGCAGTACTTC
CDR3aa: CASSFQSLRDEQYF
v_gene: TRBV28
abundance: once
d_gene: .
j_gene: TRBJ2-7

CDR3nt: TGTGCCAGCAGTTTCGGCGGGAGGCGGCAAGAGACCCAGTACTTC
CDR3aa: CASSFGGRRQETQYF
v_gene: TRBV28
abundance: .
d_gene: TRBD2
j_gene: TRBJ2-5

CDR3nt: TGCGCCAGCAGCCGAGAACCACCCCTAATAGGAGGGCCGAACACCGGGGAGCTGTTTTTT
CDR3aa: CASSREPPLIGGPNTGELFF
v_gene: TRBV4-3
abundance: .
d_gene: .
j_gene: TRBJ2-2

CDR3nt: TGTGCCAGCAGCCGCGTGGCTACCACATTACCTGAGCAGTTCTTC
CDR3aa: CASSRVATTLPEQFF
v_gene: TRBV4-2
abundance: .
d_gene: .
j_gene: TRBJ2-1

CDR3nt: TGTGCCAACCCTCGGGGTTTTCTCCGGGTTCAGTGCACCGGGGAGCTGTTTTTT
CDR3aa: CANPRGFLRVQCTGELFF
v_gene: TRBV19
abundance: .
d_gene: .
j_gene: TRBJ2-2

CDR3nt: TGTGCCAGCAGCTGGACAGGGTTAGATCAGCCCCAGCATTTT
CDR3aa: CASSWTGLDQPQHF
v_gene: TRBV7-6
abundance: .
d_gene: TRBD1
j_gene: TRBJ1-5

CDR3nt: TGTGCCAGCAGCCTACGTCCTAGCGGGAGCTCCTACGAGCAGTACTTC
CDR3aa: CASSLRPSGSSYEQYF
v_gene: TRBV7-2
abundance: once
d_gene: TRBD2
j_gene: TRBJ2-7

CDR3nt: TGTGCCAGCAGCATCGATAGCGGGTTCGAGCAGTACTTC
CDR3aa: CASSIDSGFEQYF
v_gene: TRBV7-2
abundance: .
d_gene: TRBD2
j_gene: TRBJ2-7

CDR3nt: TGTGCCACCGCGGGACTAGCGGAGGGGGGGGAGACCCAGTACTTC
CDR3aa: CATAGLAEGGETQYF
v_gene: TRBV6-6
abundance: .
d_gene: TRBD2
j_gene: TRBJ2-5

CDR3nt: TGTGCCAGCAGCCCGTCCCAACTAGCGGGGAACTACGAGCAGTACTTC
CDR3aa: CASSPSQLAGNYEQYF
v_gene: TRBV5-6
abundance: .
d_gene: TRBD2
j_gene: TRBJ2-7

CDR3nt: TGTGCCAGCAGCATGGACCTGAACACTGAAGCTTTCTTT
CDR3aa: CASSMDLNTEAFF
v_gene: TRBV11-2
abundance: .
d_gene: .
j_gene: TRBJ1-1